This T cell receptor (beta chain) was identified during a study of blood T cell repertoires in COVID-19. Some clones are missing from TCRdb's copy, which holds only in-frame ones; the method was immunoSEQ multiplex PCR. Of 98,000 or so clones in the sample, 88% were seen once. Losses at the gene ends were 5 bases for V and 3 bases for J; bases not matched to a gene: 8. Germline V gene sequence: CDR1 SGHRS, CDR2 YFSETQ. The CDR3 has 15 residues. V and J are TRBV5-1 and TRBJ1-1; 9 nucleotides line up with TRBD1. The sequence derives from a human donor in a cohort sampled during active COVID-19. The specimen sequenced was peripheral blood. The CDR3 is CASRGFDRGDTEAFF. The DNA of the CDR3 is TGCGCCAGCAGGGGTTTCGACAGGGGGGACACTGAAGCTTTCTTT.